These 29 T cell receptor beta chains originate from one sample sequenced in a study of immune cell composition in non-small cell lung cancer. Sequencing used immunoSEQ multiplex PCR; TCRdb keeps in-frame clones, though not all of them. The sample comprises a few thousand clones, roughly 82% of which are singletons, and 13% to 15% rests with the top ten. Sequencing was carried out using lung tumor tissue. The receptors stem from a human donor with non-small cell lung cancer.

The chain links TRBV28 to TRBJ1-2; 8 bases agree with TRBD1. The germline V gene encodes CDR1 MDHEN and CDR2 SYDVKM. The CDR3 has 13 residues. V lost 2 bases to trimming and J lost 7 bases; unmatched junction nucleotides: 3. The CDR3 bases are TGTGCCAGCAGTTTAGCAGGGGGCGGTGGCTACACCTTC. Translating gives CASSLAGGGGYTF.

V and J are TRBV28 and TRBJ2-6; D is unresolved. This CDR3 comprises 15 residues. V was trimmed by 5 bases and J by 0 bases, leaving 8 bases between them. Germline CDR1 MDHEN, CDR2 SYDVKM. The CDR3 sequence is CASSGPTSGANVLTF. The CDR3 DNA is TGTGCCAGCAGTGGGCCGACCTCTGGGGCCAACGTCCTGACTTTC.

In DNA form, the CDR3 reads TGTGCCAGCAGCGTAGCCGGGACAGCGCGCTACGAGCAGTACTTC. Protein product: CASSVAGTARYEQYF. This sequence joins TRBV9 and TRBJ2-7; TRBD1 aligns across 7 bases. From germline, CDR1 is SGDLS and CDR2 YYNGEE. Unmatched junction bases numbered 6, after V lost 0 bases and J lost 3 bases. The CDR3 is 15 amino acids.

This clone was observed a handful of times. The chain is built from TRBV19 and TRBJ1-1; D unclear. This CDR3 comprises 13 residues. Deletions cut 9 bases from V and 1 base from J, with 12 bases between. Germline V gives CDR1 LNHDA, CDR2 SQIVND (reference sequence). The DNA for the CDR3 is TGTGCCAGCCGGGTCACGGGGAACACTGAAGCTTTCTTT. This sequence encodes CASRVTGNTEAFF.

The gene calls are TRBV5-6 and TRBJ2-7, with TRBD2 matching 8 bases. This CDR3 spans 14 amino acids. CDR1 and CDR2 (germline): SGHDT, YYEEEE. V gave up 5 bases and J gave up 2 bases; unmatched junction bases: 6. The CDR3 loop is CASRSRGAPYEQYF. The CDR3 DNA reads as TGTGCCAGCAGATCGCGGGGGGCCCCCTACGAGCAGTACTTC.

V usage is TRBV9 and J usage is TRBJ2-1; 11 bases map to TRBD1. Germline-derived CDR1 and CDR2 are SGDLS and YYNGEE. V lost 4 bases to trimming and J lost 2 bases; unmatched junction nucleotides: 5. The CDR3 has 16 amino acids. DNA of the CDR3: TGTGCCAGCAGCCCTGGACAGGGGGCAACCTACAATGAGCAGTTCTTC. The encoded protein is CASSPGQGATYNEQFF.

The CDR3 coding sequence is TGTGCCAGGGAACAGGGGAAGCGAGAGACCCAGTACTTC. Its translation: CAREQGKRETQYF. V usage is TRBV28 and J usage is TRBJ2-5, with 7 bases aligning to TRBD1. Germline V gives CDR1 MDHEN, CDR2 SYDVKM. The CDR3 length is 13 residues. V gave up 9 bases and J gave up 4 bases; unmatched junction bases: 8.

The gene calls are TRBV5-6 and TRBJ1-5; 9 nucleotides match TRBD1. The germline V gene encodes CDR1 SGHDT and CDR2 YYEEEE. V lost 3 bases and J lost 5; bases outside the gene matches: 3. This CDR3 contains 14 residues. DNA of the CDR3: TGTGCCAGCAGCTGGGGACAGGGAGATCAGCCCCAGCATTTT. It encodes CASSWGQGDQPQHF.

A few counts support this clone. The CDR3 region is CASSFIVSIGQGYEQYF. In DNA form, the CDR3 reads TGTGCCAGCAGTTTTATTGTGAGTATCGGACAGGGCTACGAGCAGTACTTC. The chain combines TRBV28 with TRBJ2-7, with 8 bases matching TRBD1. V trimming: 3 bases; J trimming: 3 bases; junction bases outside the gene matches: 13. Germline CDR1 and CDR2: MDHEN and SYDVKM. The CDR3 consists of 17 residues.

The V call is TRBV2, the J call TRBJ1-2, with a possible D match to TRBD1 (6 bases). The CDR3 covers 14 residues. Germline CDR1 and CDR2: SNHLY and FYNNEI. Trimming cost V 6 bases and J 13 bases, with 24 bases left between them. CDR3 loop: CASRPPEAPTGVTF. Here the CDR3 DNA reads TGTGCCAGCAGACCCCCCGAGGCCCCGACAGGCGTCACCTTC.

The chain recombines TRBV28 with TRBJ2-3, with D possibly being TRBD2 (6 bases). This CDR3 is 18 amino acids long. Between the trimmed V and J ends, which lost 4 bases and 1 base, there was a span of 21 bases. Looked up from germline, CDR1 is MDHEN and CDR2 is SYDVKM. The CDR3 is CASSSIRGGGLGTDTQYF. CDR3 sequence (DNA): TGTGCCAGCAGTTCGATCCGGGGAGGCGGACTCGGCACAGATACGCAGTATTTT.

V is TRBV6-5 and J is TRBJ2-1, with 8 bases matching TRBD1. Per germline, CDR1 MNHEY and CDR2 SVGAGI. With 6 bases clipped from V and 9 bases from J, the junction kept 7 bases outside the gene matches. The CDR3 length is 13 residues. The CDR3 DNA reads TGTGCCAGCAGAACCACAGGGGGGAGTGAGCAGTTCTTC. Protein product: CASRTTGGSEQFF.

The chain employs TRBV9 and TRBJ2-1, with 7 bases aligning to TRBD1. Germline trimming cut 2 bases from V and 6 bases from J; bases unmatched to any gene: 2. The CDR3 loop spans 13 amino acids. The germline V gene encodes CDR1 SGDLS and CDR2 YYNGEE. The CDR3: CASSVTGSNEQFF. The CDR3, as DNA: TGTGCCAGCAGCGTGACAGGGTCCAATGAGCAGTTCTTC. Combining the CDR3 with reference TRBV9 and TRBJ2-1 gives the whole variable domain DSGVTQTPKHLITATGQRVTLRCSPRSGDLSVYWYQQSLDQGLQFLIQYYNGEERAKGNILERFSAQQFPDLHSELNLSSLELGDSALYFCASSVTGSNEQFFGPGTRLTVL.

This clone has only one observation. The chain joins TRBV7-9 to TRBJ2-7; 7 bases are shared with TRBD1. Germline CDR1 is SEHNR and CDR2 is FQNEAQ (reference sequence). With V trimmed by 1 base and J by 5 bases, 8 bases remained unmatched. The CDR3 totals 15 residues. CDR3 sequence: CASSLEGGPWHEQYF. Written as DNA, the CDR3 is TGTGCCAGCAGCTTAGAAGGGGGCCCCTGGCACGAGCAGTACTTC.

This clone occurred once. The CDR3 nucleotides read TGTGCCTGGAGTGTACGGGGCGACAGGGGGAATCAGCCCCAGCATTTT. This codes for CAWSVRGDRGNQPQHF. The rearrangement links TRBV30 to TRBJ1-5; 9 nucleotides align to TRBD1. The length of the CDR3 is 16 residues. The V gene end was trimmed by 0 bases and the J gene end by 4 bases; junction bases not matched to a gene: 7. The V gene's germline CDR1 is GTSNPN and CDR2 SVGIG (reference sequence).

The chain links TRBV5-1 to TRBJ2-1, with 11 nucleotides matching TRBD2. Germline CDR1 reads SGHRS; CDR2 reads YFSETQ. J lost 6 bases, V lost 0 bases, and 5 bases had no gene match. The CDR3 spans 16 residues. The CDR3, as DNA: TGCGCCAGCAGCTTGGTTAGCGGGAGGGCCCCCAATGAGCAGTTCTTC. Amino acids: CASSLVSGRAPNEQFF.

V and J are TRBV5-1 and TRBJ2-5, with 8 bases fitting TRBD1. Trimming took 0 bases from V and 4 from J; bases not matched to a gene: 8. CDR3 length: 16 amino acids. Per germline, CDR1 SGHRS and CDR2 YFSETQ. In DNA form, the CDR3 reads TGCGCCAGCAGCTTGGGGACAGGGCGGGGTGTAGAGACCCAGTACTTC. Protein sequence: CASSLGTGRGVETQYF.

The rearrangement joins TRBV20-1 to TRBJ2-7; TRBD2 matches 7 bases. The CDR3 sequence is 11 residues long. Germline CDR1 reads DFQATT; CDR2 reads SNEGSKA (reference sequence). Trimming took 2 bases from V and 5 from J; bases not matched to a gene: 0. The CDR3 DNA sequence: TGCAGTGCTAGACGGGGGGACGAGCAGTACTTC. It encodes CSARRGDEQYF.

The V call is TRBV6-1, the J call TRBJ1-5, with a weak D call TRBD1 (6 bases). Germline V gene data show CDR1 as MNHNS and CDR2 as SASEGT. This CDR3 is built from 14 residues. The V and J ends lost 6 bases and 2 bases respectively, with 11 bases between them. The CDR3 reads CASSREGGNQPQHF. CDR3 DNA sequence: TGTGCCAGCAGCCGCGAGGGGGGCAATCAGCCCCAGCATTTT.

The chain carries TRBV27 and TRBJ2-3, with D possibly TRBD2 on 6 matching bases. V gave up 6 bases and J gave up 2 bases, with 9 bases separating them. The CDR3 has 13 amino acids. Per germline, CDR1 MNHEY and CDR2 SMNVEV (reference sequence). The CDR3 spells CASSGTPTDTQYF. The CDR3 DNA reads as TGTGCCAGCAGCGGGACTCCCACAGATACGCAGTATTTT.

The genes are TRBV27 and TRBJ2-1; maybe TRBD2 (6 bases). V was trimmed by 8 bases and J by 5 bases, leaving 19 bases between them. This CDR3 region has 15 residues. Germline V CDR1 and CDR2: MNHEY, SMNVEV (reference sequence). CDR3 DNA: TGTGCCAGCGGGGCCTGGGGACTTAAGAACAATGAGCAGTTCTTC. Its protein product is CASGAWGLKNNEQFF.

The chain recombines TRBV27 with TRBJ2-2; maybe TRBD2 (6 bases). The CDR3 contains 15 residues. Germline V CDR1 and CDR2: MNHEY, SMNVEV (reference sequence). Trimming left V 7 bases short and J 5 bases short, with 17 bases between. In nucleotides, the CDR3 is TGTGCCAGCACCCTTAATGGGGCGGGGACCGGGGAGCTGTTTTTT. Translating gives CASTLNGAGTGELFF.

This clone was observed a handful of times. The gene calls are TRBV28 and TRBJ2-7, with D tentatively TRBD1 (5 bases). Per the germline V gene, CDR1 is MDHEN and CDR2 is SYDVKM. Deletions cut 5 bases from V and 5 bases from J, with 19 bases between. This CDR3 spans 15 amino acids. CDR3 sequence reads: CASSAPGHWYHEQYF. CDR3 nucleotides: TGTGCCAGCAGTGCCCCCGGACATTGGTATCACGAGCAGTACTTC.

The V gene is TRBV29-1, the J gene TRBJ1-5; D is unclear. V shed 5 bases and J shed 1 base, with 6 bases lying between them. The germline CDR1 and CDR2 sequences are SQVTM and ANQGSEA. There are 12 residues in the CDR3. This CDR3 is CSVRSSNQPQHF. The CDR3 region has the DNA TGCAGCGTTCGGTCGAGCAATCAGCCCCAGCATTTT.

This chain joins TRBV29-1 and TRBJ2-1, with TRBD1 identical over 8 bases. J gave up 5 bases and V 6 bases, and 9 bases lay outside the gene matches. Germline lookup yields CDR1 SQVTM and CDR2 ANQGSEA. The CDR3 contains 14 residues. The CDR3 DNA follows: TGCAGCGTAGATGACAGGGGTTTAAACAATGAGCAGTTCTTC. Amino acid sequence: CSVDDRGLNNEQFF.

V gene TRBV21-1 combines with J gene TRBJ2-1; TRBD2 is taken as the D call from the table, unchecked against the DNA. TRBV21-1 is given as a pseudogene. The CDR3 runs 17 residues. CDR3 region: CASSNRTSGSPYNEQFF. CDR3 coding DNA: TGTGCCAGCAGCAACCGGACTAGCGGGAGCCCCTACAATGAGCAGTTCTTC.

The chain has TRBV5-5 and TRBJ2-1; the D gene is possibly TRBD2 (5 bases). Trimming shortened V by 2 bases and J by 1 base, and 7 bases separated the two germline ends. The CDR3 has 14 amino acids. In germline, CDR1 is SGHKS, CDR2 YYEKEE (reference sequence). The CDR3 coding sequence is TGTGCCAGCAGCTTCTGGAGGTCCTACAATGAGCAGTTCTTC. The encoded protein is CASSFWRSYNEQFF.

V gene TRBV12-5 combines with J gene TRBJ2-7; D possibly corresponds to TRBD1 (6 bases). Germline V lookup: CDR1 LGHNT, CDR2 FRNRAP. Between the trimmed V and J ends, which lost 5 bases and 4 bases, there was a span of 21 bases. This CDR3 has 16 amino acids. The CDR3 DNA reads TGTGCTAGTGGTGAAAAACCGGGACACACATTGTACGAGCAGTACTTC. It codes for CASGEKPGHTLYEQYF.

The V and J genes are TRBV2 and TRBJ2-3; 7 bases align to TRBD2. Germline V gene lookup returns CDR1 SNHLY and CDR2 FYNNEI. V shed 3 bases and J 5 bases; nucleotides not matched to a gene: 11. The CDR3 spans 16 residues. The chain's CDR3 is CASSDSSGPGGDTQYF. DNA for the CDR3: TGTGCCAGCAGTGATTCTAGCGGCCCAGGTGGAGATACGCAGTATTTT.